These 24 T cell receptor beta chains came from one sample sequenced in a study of Ad26.COV2.S vaccination and SARS-CoV-2 variants. Noted treatment: some 20 received Ad26.COV2.S at low or high dose, single or two shots; a few received placebo; per-sample allocation not given. Collection of the samples took place on day 63 after the first injection of vaccine or placebo. Profiling relied on immunoSEQ multiplex PCR, and the TCRdb table lists in-frame clones only, not all of them. The sample lists about 350,000 clones, around 84% occurring once. Source: peripheral blood, taken in a trial of Ad26.COV2.S vaccine versus placebo. These receptors all come from a person between 18 and 65 years old who received the Ad26.COV2.S COVID-19 vaccine or a placebo.

This clone was detected once. The rearrangement links TRBV4-1 to TRBJ2-7; D might be TRBD1 (5 bases). The CDR3 runs to 17 residues. The ends were cut back, 1 base at V and 1 base at J, with 17 bases in the middle. Germline loops: CDR1 MGHRA, CDR2 YSYEKL. The CDR3 DNA reads as TGCGCCAGCAGCCAAGGCCGACAGTCCTTACCTTCCTACGAGCAGTACTTC. Amino acids: CASSQGRQSLPSYEQYF.

V gene TRBV28 combines with J gene TRBJ2-7, with D possibly being TRBD1 (6 bases). The V gene lost 7 bases and the J gene lost 0 bases, with 13 bases spanning the gap. The CDR3 loop spans 14 amino acids. CDR1 MDHEN and CDR2 SYDVKM come from the germline V gene. The CDR3 bases are TGTGCCAGCAATAGGGGGACGATCTCCTACGAGCAGTACTTC. Translation: CASNRGTISYEQYF.

V usage is TRBV15 and J usage is TRBJ2-1; 13 bases fit TRBD2. Losses at the gene ends were 1 base for V and 6 bases for J; bases not matched to a gene: 15. Per the germline V gene, CDR1 is LNHNV and CDR2 is YYDKDF (reference sequence). This CDR3 comprises 20 residues. CDR3 bases: TGTGCCACCAGCAGAGCCTTACTAGCGGGAGGGCCAGCCAGGGGCAATGAGCAGTTCTTC. It encodes CATSRALLAGGPARGNEQFF. The full variable domain, with the rest looked up from reference TRBV15 and TRBJ2-1, is DAMVIQNPRYQVTQFGKPVTLSCSQTLNHNVMYWYQQKSSQAPKLLFHYYDKDFNNEADTPDNFQSRRPNTSFCFLDIRSPGLGDTAMYLCATSRALLAGGPARGNEQFFGPGTRLTVL.

This clone was observed a single time. CDR3 bases: TGTGCCAGCAGCCCGCTAAGTAATACGCAGTATTTT. Translating gives CASSPLSNTQYF. The V gene is TRBV11-2, the J gene TRBJ2-3; D ambiguous. Between the trimmed V and J ends, which lost 5 bases and 7 bases, there was a span of 10 bases. The germline CDR1 and CDR2 sequences are SGHAT and FQNNGV. CDR3 length: 12 amino acids.

This clone was seen more than once but under ten times. The rearrangement uses TRBV6-2 or TRBV6-3 and TRBJ2-7; 9 nucleotides match TRBD1. The junction had 4 bases not matched to a gene; V was cut back by 4 bases and J by 6 bases. From germline, CDR1 is MNHEY and CDR2 SVGEGT. This CDR3 contains 13 residues. The CDR3 reads CASSWDRVPEQYF. CDR3 DNA: TGTGCCAGCAGTTGGGACAGGGTCCCCGAGCAGTACTTC.

As DNA, the CDR3 is TGTGCCAGCAGTGATATGGCGGGAGCCCAAGAGACCCAGTACTTC. Its translation: CASSDMAGAQETQYF. The chain links TRBV2 to TRBJ2-5; TRBD2 matches at 7 bases. This CDR3 spans 15 amino acids. V trimming: 3 bases; J trimming: 1 base; junction bases outside the gene matches: 5. The germline CDR1 and CDR2 sequences are SNHLY and FYNNEI.

This chain links TRBV6-5 with TRBJ2-1; D gene ambiguous. Germline CDR1 MNHEY, CDR2 SVGAGI. This CDR3 has 13 residues. Trimming stripped 2 bases from V and 6 bases from J, with 8 bases between. This chain's CDR3 is CASSYMGSNEQFF. The CDR3 DNA follows: TGTGCCAGCAGTTACATGGGTAGCAATGAGCAGTTCTTC.

This chain joins TRBV21-1 and TRBJ1-3; the table's D gene call, TRBD1, was not cross checked with the DNA. TRBV21-1 is deemed a pseudogene. This CDR3 has 17 amino acids. The chain's CDR3 is CASSKAKGDSSGNTIYF. For the CDR3, the DNA is TGTGCCAGCAGCAAAGCCAAGGGGGATAGCTCTGGAAACACCATATATTTT.

The CDR3 coding sequence is TGTGCCAGCTCACCACAGCCGGGCGGCAATGAGCAGTTCTTC. Amino acid sequence: CASSPQPGGNEQFF. J is TRBJ2-1 and V is TRBV18; D remains unclear. Germline V CDR1 and CDR2: KGHSH, LQKENI. With 1 base removed from V and 6 bases from J, the gap between germline ends came to 10 bases. This CDR3 contains 14 residues.

V is TRBV2 and J is TRBJ2-2; D might be TRBD1 or TRBD2, each matching 6 bases. Germline CDR1 SNHLY, CDR2 FYNNEI. The CDR3 extends over 13 amino acids. V was pared by 8 bases and J by 6 bases, with 13 bases between. In DNA, the CDR3 is TGTGCCAGCCACAGGGACTTGGCCGGGGAGCTGTTTTTT. This translates into CASHRDLAGELFF.

This clone has a single count. V is TRBV6-6 and J is TRBJ2-3, with a possible D match to TRBD2 (5 bases). The germline gives CDR1 MNHNY, CDR2 SVGAGI (reference sequence). CDR3 length: 15 residues. The germline V and J ends were trimmed by 4 bases and 0 bases, with 11 bases remaining between them. CDR3 region: CASSSQRTSTDTQYF. The CDR3 nucleotides are TGTGCCAGCAGTTCCCAGAGGACTAGCACAGATACGCAGTATTTT.

This rearrangement joins TRBV10-3 to TRBJ2-7; 8 bases align to TRBD1. The germline V gene has CDR1 ENHRY and CDR2 SYGVKD. The CDR3 totals 13 residues. Losses at the gene ends were 11 bases for V and 5 bases for J; bases not matched to a gene: 11. CDR3 loop: CAPSGQDNHEQYF. The CDR3 nucleotides are TGTGCCCCCTCGGGACAGGACAACCACGAGCAGTACTTC.

As regards this clone: Other DNA sequences from this sample encode an identical CDR3 as well. This chain joins TRBV29-1 and TRBJ2-7, with 8 bases that match TRBD2. The CDR3 extends over 12 amino acids. Germline V gives CDR1 SQVTM, CDR2 ANQGSEA. The J segment lost 3 bases and the V segment lost 3 bases, leaving 1 base of the junction unmatched. As DNA, the CDR3 is TGCAGCGTTGAGAGCGGGGGCTACGAGCAGTACTTC. This sequence encodes CSVESGGYEQYF.

The gene calls are TRBV27 and TRBJ2-7; no firm D call. With 5 bases removed from V and 0 bases from J, the gap between germline ends came to 5 bases. The germline CDR1 and CDR2 sequences are MNHEY and SMNVEV (reference sequence). The CDR3 runs 12 residues. The CDR3 nucleotides are TGTGCCAGCAGTCTCCGCTCCTACGAGCAGTACTTC. As protein: CASSLRSYEQYF.

CDR3 sequence: CASSAGTGGYNEQFF. CDR3 nucleotide sequence: TGTGCCAGTAGTGCAGGGACAGGGGGCTACAATGAGCAGTTCTTC. The chain links TRBV19 to TRBJ2-1; 11 nucleotides line up with TRBD1. With 5 bases clipped from V and 3 bases from J, the junction kept 3 bases outside the gene matches. The CDR3 length is 15 residues. Germline loops: CDR1 LNHDA, CDR2 SQIVND (reference sequence).

This chain uses TRBV27 with TRBJ2-5, with 12 bases matching TRBD2. The CDR3 sequence is 16 residues long. Germline V gives CDR1 MNHEY, CDR2 SMNVEV (reference sequence). V dropped 3 bases and J dropped 5; count of bases not matched to a gene: 7. The CDR3 spells CASSFPLAGGRETQYF. The CDR3 DNA is TGTGCCAGCAGTTTCCCTCTAGCGGGGGGGCGGGAGACCCAGTACTTC.

This chain connects TRBV19 to TRBJ1-6, with D perhaps matching TRBD1 (5 bases). The CDR3 sequence is 13 residues long. V lost 5 bases and J 8 bases, leaving 10 bases between the germline ends. The germline V gene has CDR1 LNHDA and CDR2 SQIVND (reference sequence). In nucleotides, the CDR3 is TGTGCCAGTAGTCAATGGGGGGATTCACCCCTCCACTTT. Its protein is CASSQWGDSPLHF.

This rearrangement joins TRBV9 to TRBJ2-1; 14 positions match TRBD2. J lost 2 bases, V lost 3 bases, and 4 bases had no gene match. CDR1 SGDLS and CDR2 YYNGEE come from the germline V gene. The CDR3 sequence is 17 residues long. CDR3 protein: CASSERLAGGPYNEQFF. The CDR3 region has the DNA TGTGCCAGCAGCGAGAGACTAGCGGGAGGGCCCTACAATGAGCAGTTCTTC.

The rearrangement uses TRBV5-6 and TRBJ2-2; no clear D gene. This CDR3 contains 15 residues. V lost 4 bases and J lost 0, with 10 bases in between. Germline lookup yields CDR1 SGHDT and CDR2 YYEEEE. The CDR3 bases are TGTGCCAGCAGCCGCGGACCGACGAACACCGGGGAGCTGTTTTTT. It codes for CASSRGPTNTGELFF.

The V and J genes are TRBV10-3 and TRBJ2-3, with 7 nucleotides matching TRBD1. CDR3 size: 15 residues. In germline, CDR1 is ENHRY, CDR2 SYGVKD. The V gene end was trimmed by 2 bases and the J gene end by 0 bases; junction bases not matched to a gene: 2. This CDR3 reads CAISETGASTDTQYF. CDR3 DNA: TGTGCCATCAGTGAGACAGGGGCTAGCACAGATACGCAGTATTTT.

This chain joins TRBV5-6 and TRBJ2-7; TRBD2 aligns across 7 bases. J lost 3 bases, V lost 4 bases, and 16 bases had no gene match. Germline CDR1 reads SGHDT; CDR2 reads YYEEEE. This CDR3 contains 17 residues. The CDR3 DNA reads TGTGCCAGCAGCCCCTTAGTCCTCCGGGAGGCCCGCTACGAGCAGTACTTC. It translates to CASSPLVLREARYEQYF. Complete variable domain (other parts from reference TRBV5-6 and TRBJ2-7): DAGVTQSPTHLIKTRGQQVTLRCSPKSGHDTVSWYQQALGQGPQFIFQYYEEEERQRGNFPDRFSGHQFPNYSSELNVNALLLGDSALYLCASSPLVLREARYEQYFGPGTRLTVT.

CDR3 residues: CASSLVGLRGNTEAFF. The CDR3 coding sequence is TGTGCCAGCAGTTTAGTAGGCCTTAGGGGGAACACTGAAGCTTTCTTT. The chain uses TRBV27 and TRBJ1-1; D is possibly TRBD1 (5 bases). This CDR3 contains 16 residues. V lost 2 bases, J lost 1 base, and 14 bases lay in between. In germline, CDR1 is MNHEY, CDR2 SMNVEV (reference sequence).

J is TRBJ1-3 and V is TRBV7-6; perhaps TRBD1 as D (5 bases). The length of the CDR3 is 15 residues. CDR1 and CDR2 from the germline V gene are SGHVS and FNYEAQ. The V end was cut by 1 base, the J end by 2 bases, with 9 bases between. The CDR3 region has the DNA TGTGCCAGCAGCTTAGTCGTGGGGGCTGGAAACACCATATATTTT. This codes for CASSLVVGAGNTIYF.

This chain joins TRBV28 and TRBJ2-1; 7 positions agree with TRBD2. Per germline, CDR1 MDHEN and CDR2 SYDVKM. V dropped 4 bases and J dropped 8; count of bases not matched to a gene: 20. This CDR3 comprises 18 residues. The CDR3 DNA reads as TGTGCCAGCAGTTCCGTAGTTATGGGGTGGGAGGGCCTCGATGAGCAGTTCTTC. This encodes CASSSVVMGWEGLDEQFF.